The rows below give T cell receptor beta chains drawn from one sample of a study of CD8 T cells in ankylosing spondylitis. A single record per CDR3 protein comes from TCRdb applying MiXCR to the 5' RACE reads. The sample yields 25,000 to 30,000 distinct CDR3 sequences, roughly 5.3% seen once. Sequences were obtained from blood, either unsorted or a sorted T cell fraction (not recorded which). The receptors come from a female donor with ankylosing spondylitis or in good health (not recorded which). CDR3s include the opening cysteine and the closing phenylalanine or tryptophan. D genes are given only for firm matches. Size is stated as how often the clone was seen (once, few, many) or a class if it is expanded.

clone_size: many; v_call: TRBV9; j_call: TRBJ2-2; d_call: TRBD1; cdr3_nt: TGTGCCAGTACCGACAGGGGATCGACCGGGGAGCTGTTTTTT; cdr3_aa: CASTDRGSTGELFF
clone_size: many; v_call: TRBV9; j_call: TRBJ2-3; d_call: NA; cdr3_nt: TGTGCCAGCAGCGCCCGACTAGATACAGTTGATACGCAGTATTTT; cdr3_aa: CASSARLDTVDTQYF
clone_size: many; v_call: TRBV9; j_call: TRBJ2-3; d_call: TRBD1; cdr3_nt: TGTGCCAGCAGCCGGGACAGGGGGAGCACAGATACGCAGTATTTT; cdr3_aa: CASSRDRGSTDTQYF
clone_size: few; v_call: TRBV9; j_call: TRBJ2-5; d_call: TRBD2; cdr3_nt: TGTGCCAGCAGCGTGGGCCCTAGCGGGAGGGCCGTCCAAGAGACCCAGTACTTC; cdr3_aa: CASSVGPSGRAVQETQYF
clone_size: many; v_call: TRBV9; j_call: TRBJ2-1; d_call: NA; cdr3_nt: TGTGCCAGCAGCGTAACGCCCAGGGAGTACAATGAGCAGTTCTTC; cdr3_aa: CASSVTPREYNEQFF
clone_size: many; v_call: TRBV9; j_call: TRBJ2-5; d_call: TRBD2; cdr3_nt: TGTGCCAGCAGCTCGCGACTAGCGGGGGTAGAGACCCAGTACTTC; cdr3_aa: CASSSRLAGVETQYF
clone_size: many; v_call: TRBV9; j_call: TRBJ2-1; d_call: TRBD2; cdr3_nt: TGTGCCAGCAGCTACTTGGGACTAGCGGGGGTTAATGAGCAGTTCTTC; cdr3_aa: CASSYLGLAGVNEQFF
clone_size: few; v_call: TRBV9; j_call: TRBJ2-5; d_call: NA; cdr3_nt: TGTGCCAGCAGCACCCGAGGGGTTGGGCAAGAGACCCAGTACTTC; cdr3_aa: CASSTRGVGQETQYF
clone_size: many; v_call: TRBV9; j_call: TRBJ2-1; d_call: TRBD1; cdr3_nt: TGTGCCAGCAGTTATAGGGGGCCGGACAATGAGCAGTTCTTC; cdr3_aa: CASSYRGPDNEQFF
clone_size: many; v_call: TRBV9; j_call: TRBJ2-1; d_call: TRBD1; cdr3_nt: TGTGCCAGCAGCGCGAGAGACCCGGGACAGGGCCCAGGGGGGCACAATGAGCAGTTCTTC; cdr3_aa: CASSARDPGQGPGGHNEQFF